These T cell receptor beta chains were read from a single sample in a study of post-analysis software for immune sequencing data. Via MiXCR, TCRdb re-called the PCR reads, giving one row per CDR3 protein. The sample consists of about 620,000 distinct CDR3 sequences, 44% of them appearing once. The sequencing input was blood. The receptors come from a girl between 5 and 17 years old with multiple sclerosis. Each CDR3 is given with its conserved first and last residue. A D gene is named only where the DNA matches it firmly.

j_gene	d_gene	v_gene	CDR3aa
TRBJ1-2	-	TRBV2	CASREAFGGYTF
TRBJ1-4	-	TRBV12-3/TRBV12-4	CASSWAGRANEKLFF
TRBJ2-3	-	TRBV4-1	CASSQEWGNADTQYF
TRBJ1-2	TRBD1	TRBV7-2	CASGWPGGWGYGYTF
TRBJ2-5	TRBD1	TRBV28	CASSLGQGTQYF
TRBJ2-1	TRBD2	TRBV12-3/TRBV12-4	CASRALERGDYNEQFF
TRBJ2-7	-	TRBV12-3/TRBV12-4	CASSFAGPKYEQYF
TRBJ2-1	-	TRBV20-1	CSARGPSDYNEQFF
TRBJ2-7	TRBD2	TRBV7-9	CASSPPSGPSYEQYF
TRBJ2-3	TRBD2	TRBV6-1	CASTTAGGLDTQYF
TRBJ1-2	-	TRBV20-1	CSAGAEGGYTF
TRBJ1-4	-	TRBV5-1	CASSPTGLNEKLFF
TRBJ1-2	-	TRBV20-1	CSATDILDNYGYTF
TRBJ1-2	-	TRBV29-1	CSVEDLVGDYGYTF
TRBJ1-2	-	TRBV6-5	CASGEDRIYGYTF
TRBJ2-4	-	TRBV12-3/TRBV12-4	CASAPGMSKNIQYF
TRBJ1-2	-	TRBV29-1	CSVWAGNPDYGYTF
TRBJ2-5	-	TRBV6-5	CASSYTGQETQYF
TRBJ1-5	-	TRBV4-1	CASSGRTGSNQPQHF
TRBJ1-2	-	TRBV12-3/TRBV12-4	CAVGRGDRYGYTF
TRBJ1-2	-	TRBV27	CASSLKRGSYGYTF
TRBJ2-7	-	TRBV7-9	CASSSSGFINYEQYF
TRBJ1-1	TRBD1	TRBV27	CASSLHRGRVSEAFF
TRBJ1-6	TRBD1	TRBV20-1	CSARDLSEGQGYNSPLHF
TRBJ1-2	-	TRBV10-3	CAIRGQTSNYGYTF
TRBJ1-5	TRBD1	TRBV12-3/TRBV12-4	CASRTTGNQPQHF
TRBJ1-2	TRBD1	TRBV2	CASSLRGKIFYGYTF
TRBJ1-1	-	TRBV4-1	CASSQDPETGDVMNTEAFF
TRBJ2-5	TRBD2	TRBV6-2/TRBV6-3	CASSKARGLAGVSEQYF
TRBJ2-1	TRBD2	TRBV6-5	CASRRLAGGFNEQFF
TRBJ2-7	TRBD1	TRBV12-3/TRBV12-4	CASSPIGQDYEQYF
TRBJ2-1	TRBD2	TRBV5-1	CASSQASGGASDEQFF
TRBJ2-7	-	TRBV7-8	CASSPRAPDYEQYF
TRBJ2-5	-	TRBV12-3/TRBV12-4	CASQGTDQETQYF
-	-	TRBV6-5	CASSLYALEGDYEQYF
TRBJ2-5	-	TRBV12-3/TRBV12-4	CASSFPPPETQYF
TRBJ2-7	-	TRBV6-6	CASSYSSRAGANYEQYF
TRBJ2-1	-	TRBV20-1	CSAGTGGPSNEQFF
TRBJ2-3	-	TRBV12-3/TRBV12-4	CASSLPSSTDTQYF
TRBJ2-5	TRBD2	TRBV4-1	CASSQGGLAAQETQYF
TRBJ1-1	-	TRBV7-2	CASSLGSVNTEAFF
-	-	TRBV28	CASSLQPTSRYEQYF
TRBJ2-7	-	TRBV12-3/TRBV12-4	CASRVGGEQYF
TRBJ1-6	-	TRBV7-2	CASSLGGAGSPLHF
TRBJ2-7	-	TRBV29-1	CSVRRGVTYEQYF
TRBJ1-2	TRBD1	TRBV5-1	CASSPGDRGQEGYTF
TRBJ2-3	-	TRBV29-1	CSVGKGLDTQYF
TRBJ2-6	-	TRBV2	CARGRSGANVLTF
TRBJ1-1	-	TRBV29-1	CSVGRGVEAFF
TRBJ2-7	-	TRBV5-6	CASSPKRGKQYF
TRBJ2-1	TRBD2	TRBV29-1	CSVEGGLAGGNEQFF
TRBJ2-1	TRBD2	TRBV29-1	CSGRGASGRAVCDEQFF
TRBJ2-5	TRBD1	TRBV20-1	CSAPDRGGGTQYF
TRBJ2-7	-	TRBV20-1	CSANLGAGSYEQYF